Presented here are 16 T cell receptor beta chains from one specimen sequenced in a study of naive and memory T cell subsets (TCRdb year 2017). Library prep was done by 5' RACE. The run used an Illumina MiSeq. Four rounds of PCR, run with the SP2 primer together with nested alpha and beta constant region primers, were used to amplify the ligated cDNA. TCRdb trimmed the raw reads at Q25, called clones with MiXCR and kept productive beta chains. Rows matching on CDR3 protein sequence are summarized as one entry with the most common DNA and genes. The sample records about 62,000 distinct CDR3 sequences, under 10% of which are singletons. Roughly 21% of the sample belongs to the ten largest clones. A robust, sensitive protocol for the amplification, sequencing and analysis of TCRs was described in the study, in which 3' ligation of a UMI-containing oligonucleotide to TCR cDNA was used. The receptors were sampled from a female donor in good health.

This clonotype was seen at least ten times. The rearrangement joins TRBV29-1 to TRBJ1-1; no definite D call. Trimming removed 3 bases from V and 1 base from J, with 3 bases in between. Germline-derived CDR1 and CDR2 are SQVTM and ANQGSEA. The CDR3 has 11 amino acids. The CDR3 DNA is TGCAGCGTTGAGGAGAACACTGAAGCTTTCTTT. Translated: CSVEENTEAFF.

The V gene is TRBV6-2 or TRBV6-3, the J gene TRBJ2-1; unclear D gene. The CDR3 consists of 13 residues. Trimming took 2 bases from V and 0 from J, leaving 2 bases between them. The germline V gene encodes CDR1 MNHEY and CDR2 SVGEGT. The CDR3 region is CASSYDSYNEQFF. The CDR3 bases are TGTGCCAGCAGTTACGACTCCTACAATGAGCAGTTCTTC.

This clonotype is medium-sized within its sample. This chain connects TRBV7-3 to TRBJ1-2; D is unclear. The germline V gene encodes CDR1 SGHTA and CDR2 FQGTGA. There are 15 residues in the CDR3. V lost 2 bases, J lost 4 bases, and 14 bases lay in between. CDR3 sequence (DNA): TGTGCCAGCAGCTTAGGGCCAGATTCTTCCTATGGCTACACCTTC. It yields the protein CASSLGPDSSYGYTF. The whole variable domain, remainder taken from reference TRBV7-3 and TRBJ1-2, is GAGVSQTPSNKVTEKGKYVELRCDPISGHTALYWYRQSLGQGPEFLIYFQGTGAADDSGLPNDRFFAVRPEGSVSTLKIQRTERGDSAVYLCASSLGPDSSYGYTFGSGTRLTVV.

This clonotype occurred a few times. J is TRBJ2-2 and V is TRBV13; D is ambiguous. The CDR3 totals 13 residues. The V end was cut by 2 bases, the J end by 6 bases, with 7 bases between. The germline gives CDR1 PRHDT, CDR2 FYEKMQ (reference sequence). CDR3: CASSLFDAGELFF. The CDR3 region has the DNA TGTGCCAGCAGCTTATTTGACGCCGGGGAGCTGTTTTTT.

A note on this clonotype: Given a much more abundant clone one base away, this may be a read error. It is likely a read error, because the conserved phenylalanine at the end of the CDR3 is missing. This chain connects TRBV12-3 or TRBV12-4 to TRBJ2-7, with D possibly being TRBD2 (5 bases). The V and J ends lost 4 bases and 4 bases respectively, with 17 bases between them. The CDR3 loop spans 15 amino acids. The CDR3 protein is CASSSNSGNAYEQYS. The CDR3 region has the DNA TGTGCCAGCAGTTCGAACTCCGGGAACGCATACGAGCAGTACTCC.

The chain uses TRBV4-1 and TRBJ2-1; 9 bases are shared with TRBD1. Germline CDR1 MGHRA, CDR2 YSYEKL. The length of the CDR3 is 13 residues. The ends lost 3 bases at V and 8 bases at J; junction bases unmatched: 2. CDR3 nucleotides: TGCGCCAGCAGCCAGGGACAGGGAGATGAGCAGTTCTTC. Encoded protein: CASSQGQGDEQFF.

This clonotype was recorded many times. The gene calls are TRBV12-3 or TRBV12-4 and TRBJ2-7, with D unclear. The CDR3 has 12 amino acids. Trimming stripped 1 base from V and 5 bases from J, with 6 bases between. In nucleotides, the CDR3 is TGTGCCAGCAGTTTAGAGGCGCACGAGCAGTACTTC. Protein sequence: CASSLEAHEQYF.

The chain is built from TRBV20-1 and TRBJ1-5, with TRBD1 identical over 7 bases. Germline V gene data show CDR1 as DFQATT and CDR2 as SNEGSKA (reference sequence). V shed 3 bases, J shed 1 base, and the junction held 12 bases outside the gene matches. The CDR3 totals 17 residues. In DNA form, the CDR3 reads TGCAGTGCTAGGAAAAGACAGGGAATAAGAAGCAATCAGCCCCAGCATTTT. Protein: CSARKRQGIRSNQPQHF.

The V gene is TRBV12-3 or TRBV12-4, the J gene TRBJ1-2, with D unresolved. Trimming removed 5 bases from V and 4 bases from J, with 8 bases in between. The CDR3 is made up of 12 amino acids. The CDR3 sequence is CASSPGSYGYTF. The CDR3 nucleotides read TGTGCCAGCAGTCCCGGAAGCTATGGCTACACCTTC.

In its sample, this clonotype was seen a few times. This chain joins TRBV20-1 and TRBJ1-4, with D unclear. Germline CDR1 reads DFQATT; CDR2 reads SNEGSKA (reference sequence). V was trimmed by 3 bases and J by 7 bases, leaving 9 bases between them. This CDR3 comprises 12 residues. The CDR3 spells CSARGRVEKLFF. The CDR3 nucleotides are TGCAGTGCTAGGGGCCGGGTTGAAAAACTGTTTTTT.

V is TRBV14 and J is TRBJ2-7, with D perhaps TRBD2 (6 bases). This CDR3 is 14 amino acids long. Trimming removed 4 bases at V and 3 bases at J, with 13 bases between. Germline-derived CDR1 and CDR2 are SGHDN and FVKESK. The CDR3, as DNA: TGTGCCAGCAGCCCCGGAGGGGCCGTCTACGAGCAGTACTTC. Amino acid sequence: CASSPGGAVYEQYF.

This clonotype was seen only once. The V gene is TRBV6-5, the J gene TRBJ2-1, with 14 nucleotides matching TRBD2. The CDR3 loop spans 15 amino acids. V was clipped by 6 bases and J by 10 bases; unmatched bases: 8. The germline gives CDR1 MNHEY, CDR2 SVGAGI. CDR3 nucleotide sequence: TGTGCCAGCAGCGGCACGACTAGCGGGAGGGCGGAGCAGTTCTTC. Translating gives CASSGTTSGRAEQFF.

This clonotype occurred a few times. V gene TRBV7-2 combines with J gene TRBJ2-1; TRBD1 is a possible D gene (6 bases). Germline V gene data show CDR1 as SGHTA and CDR2 as FQGNSA. V lost 5 bases to trimming and J lost 5 bases, with 10 bases between them. The CDR3 length is 13 residues. The CDR3 region has the DNA TGTGCCAGCAGCCTACAGGGAAACAATGAGCAGTTCTTC. It is translated as CASSLQGNNEQFF. The complete variable domain, with remaining parts taken from reference TRBV7-2 and TRBJ2-1, reads GAGVSQSPSNKVTEKGKDVELRCDPISGHTALYWYRQSLGQGLEFLIYFQGNSAPDKSGLPSDRFSAERTGGSVSTLTIQRTQQEDSAVYLCASSLQGNNEQFFGPGTRLTVL.

The table lists this clonotype with a few counts. This chain joins TRBV25-1 and TRBJ2-3; D may be TRBD2 (5 bases). This CDR3 has 14 amino acids. The germline V and J ends were trimmed by 3 bases and 4 bases, with 11 bases remaining between them. The V gene's germline CDR1 is MGHDK and CDR2 SYGVNS. The CDR3 DNA reads as TGTGCCAGCAGTGATACCCTGAGGGCAGATACGCAGTATTTT. Translated, it gives CASSDTLRADTQYF.

The rearrangement links TRBV29-1 to TRBJ2-1; no definite D call. Per the germline V gene, CDR1 is SQVTM and CDR2 is ANQGSEA. The V gene lost 4 bases and the J gene lost 7 bases, with 14 bases spanning the gap. This CDR3 comprises 13 residues. The CDR3 loop reads CSVARTRENEQFF. For the CDR3, the DNA is TGCAGCGTTGCCAGGACGAGAGAAAATGAGCAGTTCTTC.

This clonotype was counted a few times. The rearrangement uses TRBV20-1 and TRBJ2-7, with a tentative D call TRBD1 (6 bases). Trimming cost V 3 bases and J 1 base, with 19 bases left between them. CDR1 is DFQATT and CDR2 is SNEGSKA in the germline V gene (reference sequence). The CDR3 is 16 residues long. The CDR3 nucleotides read TGCAGTGCTAGGAAAGAGGGACAATCCCCTTCCTACGAGCAGTACTTC. Protein product: CSARKEGQSPSYEQYF.